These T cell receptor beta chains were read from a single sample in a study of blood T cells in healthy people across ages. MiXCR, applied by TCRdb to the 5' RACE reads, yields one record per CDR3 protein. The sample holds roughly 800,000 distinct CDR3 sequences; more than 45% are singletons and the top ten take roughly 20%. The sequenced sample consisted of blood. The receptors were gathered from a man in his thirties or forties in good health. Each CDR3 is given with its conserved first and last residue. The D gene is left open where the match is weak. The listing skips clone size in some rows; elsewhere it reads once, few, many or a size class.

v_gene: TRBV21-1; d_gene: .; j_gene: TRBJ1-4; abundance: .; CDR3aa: CASSKAGTGDEKLFF; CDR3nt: TGTGCCAGCAGCAAAGCCGGGACAGGGGATGAAAAACTGTTTTTT
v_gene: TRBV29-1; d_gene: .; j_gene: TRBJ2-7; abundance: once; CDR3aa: CSVAISRNEQYF; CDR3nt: TGCAGCGTTGCCATCAGTAGAAACGAGCAGTACTTC
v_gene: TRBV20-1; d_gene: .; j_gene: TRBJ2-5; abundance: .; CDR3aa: CSARDGAGQETQYF; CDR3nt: TGCAGTGCTAGGGATGGGGCAGGCCAAGAGACCCAGTACTTC
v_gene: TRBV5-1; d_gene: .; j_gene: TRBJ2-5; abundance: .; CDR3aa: CASSLNLGQETQYF; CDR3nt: TGCGCCAGCAGCTTGAACTTGGGGCAAGAGACTCAGTACTTC
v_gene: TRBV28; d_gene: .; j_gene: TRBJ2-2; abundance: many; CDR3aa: CASSTRGVGELFF; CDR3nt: TGTGCCAGCAGTACCAGGGGAGTCGGGGAGCTGTTTTTT
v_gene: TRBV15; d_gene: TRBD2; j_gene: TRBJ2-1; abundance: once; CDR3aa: CASSRGWTSEDNEQFF; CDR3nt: TGTGCCTCCAGCAGAGGATGGACTAGCGAAGACAATGAGCAGTTCTTC
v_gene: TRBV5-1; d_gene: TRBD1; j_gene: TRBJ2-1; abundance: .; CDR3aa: CASSLGGQDVSKFF; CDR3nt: TGCGCCAGCAGCTTGGGGGGACAGGACGTTAGTAAGTTCTTC
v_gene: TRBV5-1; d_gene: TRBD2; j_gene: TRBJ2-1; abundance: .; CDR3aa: CASSLGTSVPEQFF; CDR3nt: TGCGCCAGCAGCTTGGGAACTAGCGTCCCTGAGCAGTTCTTC
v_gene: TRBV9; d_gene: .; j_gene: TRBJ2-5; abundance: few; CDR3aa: CASSVGASGTAQETQYF; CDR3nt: TGTGCCAGCAGCGTAGGGGCGTCGGGTACTGCCCAAGAGACCCAGTACTTC
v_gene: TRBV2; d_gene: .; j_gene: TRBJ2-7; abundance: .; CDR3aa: CASRYQGEQYF; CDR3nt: TGTGCCAGCCGTTACCAGGGCGAGCAGTACTTC
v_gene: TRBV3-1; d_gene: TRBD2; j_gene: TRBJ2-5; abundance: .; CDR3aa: CASSQDIRWLAGGSYQETQYF; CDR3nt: TGTGCCAGCAGCCAAGATATAAGGTGGCTAGCGGGAGGCTCGTACCAAGAGACCCAGTACTTC
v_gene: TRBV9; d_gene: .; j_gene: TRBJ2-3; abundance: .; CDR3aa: CASSVAGGPEYF; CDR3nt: TGTGCCAGCAGCGTAGCTGGCGGTCCTGAGTATTTT
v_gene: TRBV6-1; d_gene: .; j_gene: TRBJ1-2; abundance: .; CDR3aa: CASLNGRVGYTF; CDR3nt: TGTGCCAGCTTAAATGGGAGAGTCGGCTACACCTTC
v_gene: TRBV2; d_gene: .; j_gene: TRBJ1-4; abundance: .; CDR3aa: CASTGGPGEKLFF; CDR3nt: TGTGCCAGCACCGGGGGCCCGGGTGAAAAACTGTTTTTT
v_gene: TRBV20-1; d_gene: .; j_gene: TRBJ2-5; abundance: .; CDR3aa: CSASGETQYF; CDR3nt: TGCAGTGCCTCGGGGGAGACCCAGTACTTC
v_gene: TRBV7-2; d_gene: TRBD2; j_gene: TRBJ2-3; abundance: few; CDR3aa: CASSFTAGGHSDTQYF; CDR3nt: TGTGCCAGCAGCTTTACAGCGGGGGGCCATTCAGATACGCAGTATTTT
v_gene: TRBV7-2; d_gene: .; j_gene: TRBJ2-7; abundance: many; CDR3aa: CASSLGRGYEQYF; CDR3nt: TGTGCCAGCAGCCTCGGAAGGGGCTACGAGCAGTACTTC
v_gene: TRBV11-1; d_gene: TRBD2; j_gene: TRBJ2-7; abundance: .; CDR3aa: CASSFGTSLYEQYF; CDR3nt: TGTGCCAGCAGCTTCGGGACTAGCCTATACGAGCAGTACTTC
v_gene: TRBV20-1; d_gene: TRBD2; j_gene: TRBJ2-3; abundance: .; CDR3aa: CSAEDGLAVRTDTQYF; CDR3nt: TGCAGTGCTGAAGACGGCCTAGCGGTACGCACAGATACGCAGTATTTT
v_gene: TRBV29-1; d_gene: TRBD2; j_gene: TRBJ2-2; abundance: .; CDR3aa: CSVVLAYTGELFF; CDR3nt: TGCAGCGTTGTACTAGCGTACACCGGGGAGCTGTTTTTT
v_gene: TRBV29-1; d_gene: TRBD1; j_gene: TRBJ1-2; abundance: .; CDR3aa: CSVAEMTGVNYGYTF; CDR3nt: TGCAGCGTTGCCGAGATGACAGGGGTTAACTATGGCTACACCTTC
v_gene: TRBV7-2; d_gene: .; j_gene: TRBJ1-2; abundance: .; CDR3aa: CASSSTPGPSNYGYTF; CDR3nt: TGTGCCAGCAGCTCTACACCGGGGCCTTCTAACTATGGCTACACCTTC
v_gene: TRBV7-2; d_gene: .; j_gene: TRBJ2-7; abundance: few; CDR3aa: CASSLALGEQYF; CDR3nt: TGTGCCAGCAGCTTAGCGCTGGGCGAGCAGTACTTC
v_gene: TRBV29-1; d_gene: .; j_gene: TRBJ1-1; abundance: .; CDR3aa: CSVEDRSRQEAFF; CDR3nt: TGCAGCGTTGAAGATCGTTCTAGGCAGGAAGCTTTCTTT
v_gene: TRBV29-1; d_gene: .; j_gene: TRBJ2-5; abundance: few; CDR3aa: CSVVGAGRKTQYF; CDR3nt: TGCAGCGTTGTGGGGGCAGGAAGAAAGACCCAGTACTTC
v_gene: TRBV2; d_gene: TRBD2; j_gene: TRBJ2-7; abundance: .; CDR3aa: CASPRGGHANEQYF; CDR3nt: TGTGCCAGCCCCCGGGGGGGCCATGCGAATGAGCAGTACTTC
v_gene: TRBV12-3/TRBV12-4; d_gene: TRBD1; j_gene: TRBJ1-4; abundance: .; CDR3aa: CASSLALTGKLSEKLFF; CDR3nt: TGTGCCAGCAGTTTAGCTCTGACAGGGAAACTTTCGGAAAAACTGTTTTTT
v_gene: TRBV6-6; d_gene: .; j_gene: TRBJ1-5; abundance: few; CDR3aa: CASTPVGFGDQPQHF; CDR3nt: TGTGCCAGCACCCCCGTGGGTTTTGGGGATCAGCCCCAGCATTTT
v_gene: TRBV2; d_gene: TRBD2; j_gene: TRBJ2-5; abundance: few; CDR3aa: CASSGQREGVETQYF; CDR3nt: TGTGCCAGCAGTGGCCAGCGGGAGGGCGTAGAGACCCAGTACTTC
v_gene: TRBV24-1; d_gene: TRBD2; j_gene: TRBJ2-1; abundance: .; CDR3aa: CATSGGRNNEQFF; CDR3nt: TGTGCCACCAGTGGCGGGAGGAACAATGAGCAGTTCTTC
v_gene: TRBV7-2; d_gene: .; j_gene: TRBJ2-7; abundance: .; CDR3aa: CASSLEGNSYEQYF; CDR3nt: TGTGCCAGCAGCTTAGAAGGGAATTCCTACGAGCAGTACTTC
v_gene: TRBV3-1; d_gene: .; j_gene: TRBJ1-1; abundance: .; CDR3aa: CTSSSRVGATEAFF; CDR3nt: TGTACCAGCAGCTCGAGAGTAGGGGCAACTGAAGCTTTCTTT
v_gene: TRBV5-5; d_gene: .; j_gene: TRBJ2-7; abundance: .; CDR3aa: CASSLAGGEPTLMYEQYF; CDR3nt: TGTGCCAGCAGCTTGGCGGGTGGGGAGCCAACTCTAATGTACGAGCAGTACTTC
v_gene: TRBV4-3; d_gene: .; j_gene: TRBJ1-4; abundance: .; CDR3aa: CASSQEGTEKLFF; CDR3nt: TGCGCCAGCAGCCAAGAGGGAACGGAAAAACTGTTTTTT
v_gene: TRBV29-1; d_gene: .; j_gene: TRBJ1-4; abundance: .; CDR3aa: CSGATGADEKLFF; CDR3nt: TGCAGCGGGGCAACAGGAGCTGATGAAAAACTGTTTTTT
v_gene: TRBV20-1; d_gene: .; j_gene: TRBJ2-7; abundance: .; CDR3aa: CSARDPGGPSYEQYF; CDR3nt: TGCAGTGCTAGAGATCCTGGTGGACCATCCTACGAGCAGTACTTC
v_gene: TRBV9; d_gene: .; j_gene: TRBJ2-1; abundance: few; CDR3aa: CASSPRGPSPNEQFF; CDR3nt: TGTGCCAGCAGCCCCCGGGGTCCAAGTCCCAATGAGCAGTTCTTC
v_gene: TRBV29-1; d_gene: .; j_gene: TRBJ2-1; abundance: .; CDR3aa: CSVLGVEQSSSYNEQFF; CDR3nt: TGCAGCGTCCTAGGGGTAGAGCAATCAAGCTCCTACAATGAGCAGTTCTTC
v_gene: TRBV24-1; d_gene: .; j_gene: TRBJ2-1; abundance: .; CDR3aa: CATSDSDGGSRDLNEQFF; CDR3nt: TGTGCCACCAGTGATTCGGACGGGGGCTCCCGTGACCTCAATGAGCAGTTCTTC
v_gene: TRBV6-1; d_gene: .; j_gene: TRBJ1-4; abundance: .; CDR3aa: CASSEALGDKDEKLFF; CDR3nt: TGTGCCAGCAGTGAAGCGCTGGGGGACAAGGATGAAAAACTGTTTTTT
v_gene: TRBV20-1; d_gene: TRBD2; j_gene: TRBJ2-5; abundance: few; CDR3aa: CSARDRVAGGETQYF; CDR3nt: TGCAGTGCTAGAGATCGGGTAGCGGGAGGAGAGACCCAGTACTTC
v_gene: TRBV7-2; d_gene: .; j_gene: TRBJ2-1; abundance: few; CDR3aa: CASSLYGENEQFF; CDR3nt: TGTGCCAGCAGCTTATATGGGGAAAATGAGCAGTTCTTC
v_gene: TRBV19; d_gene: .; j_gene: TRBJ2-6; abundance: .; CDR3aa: CASSISARQWANVLTF; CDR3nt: TGTGCCAGTAGTATATCTGCCAGGCAATGGGCCAACGTCCTGACTTTC